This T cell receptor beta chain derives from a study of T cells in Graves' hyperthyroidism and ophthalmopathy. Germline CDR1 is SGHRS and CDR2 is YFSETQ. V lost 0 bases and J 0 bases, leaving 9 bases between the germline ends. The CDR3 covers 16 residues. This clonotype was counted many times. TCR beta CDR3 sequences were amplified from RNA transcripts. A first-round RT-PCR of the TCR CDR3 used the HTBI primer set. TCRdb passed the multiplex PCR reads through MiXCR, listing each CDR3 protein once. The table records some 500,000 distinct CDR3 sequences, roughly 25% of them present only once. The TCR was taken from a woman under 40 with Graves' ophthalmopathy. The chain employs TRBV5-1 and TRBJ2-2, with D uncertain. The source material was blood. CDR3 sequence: CASSLDRPSNTGELFF. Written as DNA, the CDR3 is TGCGCCAGCAGCTTGGACAGACCCTCGAACACCGGGGAGCTGTTTTTT.